A selection of T cell receptor beta chains follows, all from one sample in a study of cytomegalovirus exposure and HLA in healthy donors. Clones were sequenced by immunoSEQ multiplex PCR, and TCRdb holds only the in-frame ones, with some missing. This sample has about 160,000 clones, with approximately 80% found just once. The sample was PBMCs. These receptors all come from a man over 45 in good health and CMV-seropositive. CDR3s include the opening cysteine and the closing phenylalanine or tryptophan. The D gene is left open where the match is weak.

CASRTRNWAGDLEQYF | TRBJ2-7 | TRBD2 | TRBV9
CASSAYSDTDTQYF | TRBJ2-3 | - | TRBV7-3
CASSWAVNTEAFF | TRBJ1-1 | - | TRBV5-1
CASSRGLAGGSYNEQFF | TRBJ2-1 | TRBD2 | TRBV27
CSAVEGDSYGYTF | TRBJ1-2 | TRBD1 | TRBV29-1
CASSPRFGTGGNTEAFF | TRBJ1-1 | TRBD1 | TRBV18
CASSRTSGGALTDTQYF | TRBJ2-3 | TRBD2 | TRBV2
CASSIWGGLVGELFF | TRBJ2-2 | - | TRBV5-4
CASSQESSSGGADTQYF | TRBJ2-3 | TRBD2 | TRBV5-4
CASSSGTPNSNQPQHF | TRBJ1-5 | - | TRBV9
CASSTLDRAAFF | TRBJ1-1 | TRBD1 | TRBV27
CASSFPVGAALYTGELFF | TRBJ2-2 | - | TRBV5-8
CAWGRVSTEAFF | TRBJ1-1 | - | TRBV30
CASSIYDRVTGELFF | TRBJ2-2 | - | TRBV19
CASTPRGTSAANTGELFF | TRBJ2-2 | TRBD2 | TRBV2
CASSYRGPLYGYTF | TRBJ1-2 | TRBD1 | TRBV5-4
CASSLSSGGPEAFF | TRBJ1-1 | TRBD1 | TRBV27
CASRAQYSYEQYF | TRBJ2-7 | - | TRBV6-1
CASSLDRGRDTQYF | TRBJ2-3 | TRBD1 | TRBV5-1
CASSLGSANEQFF | TRBJ2-1 | - | TRBV19
CASGGGGSVGEQFF | TRBJ2-1 | - | TRBV19
CATTSKEGSNQPQHF | TRBJ1-5 | - | TRBV15
CASSISQDRHHEQYF | TRBJ2-7 | TRBD1 | TRBV19
CASSLGQISNQPQHF | TRBJ1-5 | - | TRBV7-8
CASPPEVGIQYF | TRBJ2-4 | - | TRBV6-4
CASSPGTAFNEKLFF | TRBJ1-4 | TRBD1 | TRBV19
CASSLGTSGQETQYF | TRBJ2-5 | TRBD2 | TRBV7-3
CSVEGQVSTDEQFF | TRBJ2-1 | - | TRBV29-1
CASSPGLAGGPPYNEQFF | TRBJ2-1 | TRBD2 | TRBV7-3
CASSYSLSEKLFF | TRBJ1-4 | - | TRBV6-5
CASSPYSGGNYGYTF | TRBJ1-2 | - | TRBV11-3
CASSSAGGLDTQYF | TRBJ2-3 | TRBD2 | TRBV5-1
CASSFGGEETQYF | TRBJ2-5 | - | TRBV27
CASSRPTGYGSPLHF | TRBJ1-6 | - | TRBV27
CASSEWRGTGSGNTIYF | TRBJ1-3 | - | TRBV25-1
CASSLPPGAGVNTEAFF | TRBJ1-1 | - | TRBV7-6
CASSEQGGDNSPLHF | TRBJ1-6 | TRBD1 | TRBV9
CASSHLGGDEKLFF | TRBJ1-4 | TRBD1 | TRBV27
CASSQGGLVAGGPTDTQYF | TRBJ2-3 | TRBD2 | TRBV4-1
CASSLARPGVEDTQYF | TRBJ2-3 | - | TRBV7-8
CASSVTSGGTYEQYF | TRBJ2-7 | TRBD2 | TRBV7-2
CASSPAGRTGANVLTF | TRBJ2-6 | - | TRBV18